The 28 T cell receptor beta chains in this list originate from one sample, sequenced in a study of cytomegalovirus exposure and HLA in healthy donors. The study ran its PCR with 60 Vbeta and 13 Jbeta primers. Clones were sequenced by immunoSEQ multiplex PCR, and TCRdb holds only the in-frame ones, with some missing. This sample's table has 60,000 or so clones. The source material was PBMCs. The receptor source for this set is a man aged 50 or older in good health and CMV-seropositive.

The rearrangement links TRBV25-1 to TRBJ2-7; the D gene is possibly TRBD2 (6 bases). Germline V gene lookup returns CDR1 MGHDK and CDR2 SYGVNS. The CDR3 covers 12 residues. The V and J ends lost 3 bases and 5 bases respectively, with 8 bases between them. CDR3 sequence: CASSEWGDEQYF. CDR3 sequence (DNA): TGTGCCAGCAGTGAGTGGGGGGACGAGCAGTACTTC.

This chain links TRBV6-5 with TRBJ2-6; D is unresolved. The V gene lost 0 bases and the J gene lost 2 bases, with 8 bases spanning the gap. CDR1 MNHEY and CDR2 SVGAGI come from the germline V gene. The CDR3 consists of 16 residues. As DNA, the CDR3 is TGTGCCAGCAGTTACTCGGGCCAGCCTGGGGCCAACGTCCTGACTTTC. Protein: CASSYSGQPGANVLTF.

The V and J genes are TRBV6-5 and TRBJ2-2, with TRBD2 identical over 8 bases. The CDR3 extends over 14 amino acids. Germline CDR1 and CDR2: MNHEY and SVGAGI. V lost 6 bases to trimming and J lost 6 bases; unmatched junction nucleotides: 6. DNA of the CDR3: TGTGCCAGCAGCGGGACTAGGGTGTCCGGGGAGCTGTTTTTT. Protein product: CASSGTRVSGELFF.

For this clone: This sample also contains other DNA sequences that code for the same CDR3. The chain employs TRBV18 and TRBJ1-6, with 8 positions matching TRBD1. Germline CDR1 reads KGHSH; CDR2 reads LQKENI. This CDR3 has 15 residues. V shed 3 bases, J shed 7 bases, and the junction held 5 bases outside the gene matches. CDR3 sequence: CASSPQGAENSPLHF. DNA of the CDR3: TGTGCCAGCTCACCCCAGGGGGCTGAGAATTCACCCCTCCACTTT.

The chain has TRBV30 and TRBJ1-6; no firm D call. With 4 bases removed from V and 7 bases from J, the gap between germline ends came to 11 bases. Germline CDR1 and CDR2: GTSNPN and SVGIG (reference sequence). The CDR3 extends over 13 amino acids. The CDR3, as DNA: TGTGCCTGGAAGAACAAACAGAATTCACCCCTCCACTTT. This sequence encodes CAWKNKQNSPLHF.

This chain links TRBV7-9 with TRBJ2-2; 7 positions agree with TRBD2. This CDR3 region has 16 residues. Germline V gene sequence: CDR1 SEHNR, CDR2 FQNEAQ (reference sequence). Unmatched junction bases numbered 8, after V lost 1 base and J lost 6 bases. CDR3 region: CASSLGGGSLAGELFF. The DNA for the CDR3 is TGTGCCAGCAGCTTAGGAGGCGGGAGTCTAGCCGGGGAGCTGTTTTTT. Complete variable domain (other parts from reference TRBV7-9 and TRBJ2-2): DTGVSQNPRHKITKRGQNVTFRCDPISEHNRLYWYRQTLGQGPEFLTYFQNEAQLEKSRLLSDRFSAERPKGSFSTLEIQRTEQGDSAMYLCASSLGGGSLAGELFFGEGSRLTVL.

J is TRBJ1-4 and V is TRBV18, with 8 bases aligning to TRBD1. Germline V gene sequence: CDR1 KGHSH, CDR2 LQKENI. The CDR3 has 15 residues. J lost 7 bases, V lost 2 bases, and 6 bases had no gene match. For the CDR3, the DNA is TGTGCCAGCTCACCAAGCGGGACAGGTACTGAAAAACTGTTTTTT. Its protein is CASSPSGTGTEKLFF. The variable domain in full, completed from reference TRBV18 and TRBJ1-4, reads NAGVMQNPRHLVRRRGQEARLRCSPMKGHSHVYWYRQLPEEGLKFMVYLQKENIIDESGMPKERFSAEFPKEGPSILRIQQVVRGDSAAYFCASSPSGTGTEKLFFGSGTQLSVL.

The CDR3 protein is CASSIKASNTEAFF. The CDR3 DNA follows: TGTGCCAGTAGTATAAAAGCTTCGAACACTGAAGCTTTCTTT. The chain joins TRBV19 to TRBJ1-1; D not resolved. The CDR3 covers 14 residues. Germline V gene lookup returns CDR1 LNHDA and CDR2 SQIVND (reference sequence). Trimming removed 2 bases from V and 1 base from J, with 8 bases in between.

The V and J genes are TRBV7-2 and TRBJ2-7; the D is unclear. Germline V gene sequence: CDR1 SGHTA, CDR2 FQGNSA. CDR3 length equals 14 residues. V was clipped by 0 bases and J by 3 bases, with 9 bases between them. The CDR3 sequence: CASSLAGSHYEQYF. The CDR3 region has the DNA TGTGCCAGCAGCTTAGCGGGCAGCCACTACGAGCAGTACTTC. Full variable domain (remainder filled in from reference TRBV7-2 and TRBJ2-7): GAGVSQSPSNKVTEKGKDVELRCDPISGHTALYWYRQSLGQGLEFLIYFQGNSAPDKSGLPSDRFSAERTGGSVSTLTIQRTQQEDSAVYLCASSLAGSHYEQYFGPGTRLTVT.

The chain has TRBV27 and TRBJ2-5; unclear D gene. V lost 2 bases and J 4 bases, leaving 8 bases between the germline ends. The germline gives CDR1 MNHEY, CDR2 SMNVEV (reference sequence). The CDR3 is 13 amino acids. In DNA form, the CDR3 reads TGTGCCAGCAGTTTAGGGTCGGGAGAGACCCAGTACTTC. Protein: CASSLGSGETQYF.

This chain joins TRBV4-1 and TRBJ1-2; 7 bases map to TRBD1. Trimming removed 2 bases from V and 4 bases from J; junction bases left unmatched: 13. CDR1 MGHRA and CDR2 YSYEKL come from the germline V gene. The CDR3 runs 17 residues. The CDR3 DNA sequence: TGCGCCAGCAGCCAACGCCCGGACAGGCAAGAAACCTATGGCTACACCTTC. It codes for CASSQRPDRQETYGYTF.

The chain combines TRBV5-1 with TRBJ2-3; 7 positions agree with TRBD2. The CDR3 is made up of 13 amino acids. Trimming removed 4 bases from V and 8 bases from J; junction bases left unmatched: 7. Per germline, CDR1 SGHRS and CDR2 YFSETQ. CDR3 coding DNA: TGCGCCAGCAGCGTCCGGGGGGACGGTACGCAGTATTTT. It translates to CASSVRGDGTQYF.

The chain has TRBV4-3 and TRBJ2-2; TRBD1 matches 11 bases. Germline V gene lookup returns CDR1 LGHNA and CDR2 YSLEER. This CDR3 spans 20 amino acids. The trim removed 1 base at V and 1 base at J, leaving 11 bases unmatched. Here the CDR3 reads CASSQGPAGQGVWNTGELFF. DNA of the CDR3: TGCGCCAGCAGCCAAGGGCCCGCGGGACAGGGGGTTTGGAACACCGGGGAGCTGTTTTTT.

V is TRBV6-1 and J is TRBJ2-2; 8 nucleotides line up with TRBD1. The CDR3 runs to 18 residues. The V gene's germline CDR1 is MNHNS and CDR2 SASEGT. V trimming: 5 bases; J trimming: 6 bases; junction bases outside the gene matches: 17. The CDR3 here is CASSKGQGVGGFAGELFF. As DNA, the CDR3 is TGTGCCAGCAGTAAAGGACAGGGAGTAGGAGGTTTCGCCGGGGAGCTGTTTTTT.

The rearrangement joins TRBV27 to TRBJ2-5; 7 bases match TRBD1. Looked up from germline, CDR1 is MNHEY and CDR2 is SMNVEV (reference sequence). The CDR3 consists of 13 residues. J lost 2 bases, V lost 6 bases, and 3 bases had no gene match. Here the CDR3 DNA reads TGTGCCAGCAGCCAGGGACAGCAAGAGACCCAGTACTTC. Encoded protein: CASSQGQQETQYF.

The V call is TRBV19, the J call TRBJ1-1; weak D call: TRBD1 (5 bases). CDR1 is LNHDA, CDR2 SQIVND, per germline (reference sequence). The CDR3 has 14 amino acids. The V end lost 5 bases, the J end lost 1 base, and 11 bases lay between the germline ends. The CDR3 coding sequence is TGTGCCAGTAGTGCCTTCACAGGGAACACTGAAGCTTTCTTT. This translates into CASSAFTGNTEAFF.

The gene calls are TRBV20-1 and TRBJ2-4, with D possibly being TRBD1 (6 bases). The CDR3 spans 11 residues. V lost 6 bases, J lost 6 bases, and 9 bases lay in between. The germline CDR1 and CDR2 sequences are DFQATT and SNEGSKA (reference sequence). DNA for the CDR3: TGCAGTGCAGCCAGGGGAAACATTCAGTACTTC. Translating it yields CSAARGNIQYF.

The J gene is TRBJ1-4, the V gene TRBV6-1; D call uncertain. Germline CDR1 and CDR2: MNHNS and SASEGT. V lost 6 bases and J lost 0, with 11 bases in between. CDR3 length: 15 amino acids. The chain's CDR3 is CASSLLPSTNEKLFF. CDR3 DNA sequence: TGTGCCAGCAGCCTCCTTCCCTCAACTAATGAAAAACTGTTTTTT.

The V call is TRBV28, the J call TRBJ1-2; TRBD1 is a possible D gene (5 bases). The CDR3 is made up of 11 amino acids. Per germline, CDR1 MDHEN and CDR2 SYDVKM. The V end was cut by 7 bases, the J end by 8 bases, with 11 bases between. CDR3 nucleotide sequence: TGTGCCAGCACTTGGGGGGGAGGCTACACCTTC. Translation: CASTWGGGYTF.

Its frequency marks this clone as medium-sized. The rearrangement joins TRBV4-3 to TRBJ1-2; 7 bases are a match to TRBD1. The CDR3 is 15 amino acids. J was trimmed by 4 bases and V by 4 bases; bases with no gene match: 9. Germline V CDR1 and CDR2: LGHNA, YSLEER. In DNA, the CDR3 is TGCGCCAGCAGCCCCGACAGGGCGACTAGCTATGGCTACACCTTC. As protein: CASSPDRATSYGYTF.

V usage is TRBV5-6 and J usage is TRBJ1-2; maybe TRBD1 (6 bases). This CDR3 has 14 amino acids. Germline V gene data show CDR1 as SGHDT and CDR2 as YYEEEE. V lost 4 bases to trimming and J lost 4 bases, with 14 bases between them. CDR3 sequence reads: CASSQRTAAYGYTF. CDR3 DNA sequence: TGTGCCAGCAGCCAACGGACAGCCGCCTATGGCTACACCTTC.

The chain recombines TRBV13 with TRBJ1-2; TRBD1 agrees at 7 bases. The CDR3 consists of 14 residues. Germline V gives CDR1 PRHDT, CDR2 FYEKMQ (reference sequence). Trimming took 2 bases from V and 4 from J; bases not matched to a gene: 4. The CDR3 loop is CASSLRGLGYGYTF. The CDR3 bases are TGTGCCAGCAGCTTAAGGGGGCTCGGCTATGGCTACACCTTC.

The chain couples TRBV7-6 to TRBJ1-1; TRBD1 might be the D (5 bases). This CDR3 comprises 15 residues. V shed 3 bases and J shed 5 bases, with 16 bases lying between them. Germline V lookup: CDR1 SGHVS, CDR2 FNYEAQ. CDR3 nucleotides: TGTGCCAGCAGCTTGGCGGGACGTCGGAAGACTGAAGCTTTCTTT. Translated: CASSLAGRRKTEAFF.

This rearrangement joins TRBV19 to TRBJ2-4; D possibly corresponds to TRBD1 (6 bases). Germline V CDR1 and CDR2: LNHDA, SQIVND (reference sequence). The CDR3 runs 15 residues. Trimming stripped 3 bases from V and 5 bases from J, with 14 bases between. CDR3 protein: CASSIFGWTENIQYF. CDR3 sequence (DNA): TGTGCCAGTAGTATTTTTGGCTGGACAGAAAACATTCAGTACTTC.

This rearrangement joins TRBV4-1 to TRBJ2-7; a weak D match, TRBD2 (5 bases). Trimming shortened V by 6 bases and J by 3 bases, and 21 bases separated the two germline ends. Per the germline V gene, CDR1 is MGHRA and CDR2 is YSYEKL. The CDR3 sequence is 16 residues long. CDR3 amino acids: CASSPSTGKGSYEQYF. For the CDR3, the DNA is TGCGCCAGCAGTCCCTCCACCGGGAAAGGGAGCTACGAGCAGTACTTC.

The rearrangement uses TRBV4-2 and TRBJ1-1; D not resolved. Germline CDR1 and CDR2: LGHNA and YNFKEQ. This CDR3 spans 15 amino acids. V lost 4 bases, J lost 0 bases, and 12 bases lay in between. For the CDR3, the DNA is TGTGCCAGCAGCCCTGTCGAGGGTATGAACACTGAAGCTTTCTTT. This gives the protein CASSPVEGMNTEAFF.

V gene TRBV4-3 combines with J gene TRBJ2-2, with 16 bases aligning to TRBD2. Trimming cost V 4 bases and J 5 bases; bases outside gene matches: 4. Per the germline V gene, CDR1 is LGHNA and CDR2 is YSLEER. The CDR3 has 17 amino acids. The CDR3 coding sequence is TGCGCCAGCAGCCGGGGACTAGCGGGAGGGGCGACCGGGGAGCTGTTTTTT. Translating gives CASSRGLAGGATGELFF.

With respect to this clone: One end of the junction varies from germline; a read error may be responsible. This chain connects TRBV30 to TRBJ1-6; D gene ambiguous. Looked up from germline, CDR1 is GTSNPN and CDR2 is SVGIG (reference sequence). The CDR3 is 15 amino acids. CDR3 loop: CAGSVRSSYNSPLHF. CDR3 DNA sequence: TGTGCCGGGAGTGTACGGAGCTCCTATAATTCACCCCTCCACTTT.